The rows below give T cell receptor beta chains drawn from one sample of a study of blood T cell repertoires in COVID-19. Produced via immunoSEQ multiplex PCR; TCRdb's table is partial and in-frame only. Counted here are tens of thousands of clones, more than 80% occurring once; the ten biggest clones make up around 4.7%. The sample consisted of peripheral blood. Every receptor here comes from a woman aged 70-85 years with acute or convalescent COVID-19. Each CDR3 is given with its conserved first and last residue.

>TRBJ2-5|TRBV4-2
CASSQVGPGGAQETQYF
>TRBJ2-5|TRBV10-3
CAISESTTGKETQYF
>TRBJ2-5|TRBV10-3
CAISPGDWREETQYF
>TRBJ1-2|TRBV5-1
CASSLGGQANNYGYTF
>TRBJ2-5|TRBV25-1
CASSEYGTDIQETQYF
>TRBJ1-2|TRBV3-1/TRBV3-2
CASSPSLDRVGYTF
>TRBJ2-3|TRBV7-2
CASSLDYRVADTQYF
>TRBJ2-2|TRBV6-5
CASTRRGGNTGELFF
>TRBJ1-2|TRBV6-1
CASSEWGQGGGYTF
>TRBJ2-3|TRBV7-9
CASSPLMADTQYF
>TRBJ2-7|TRBV4-3
CASSQQAGTGVYEQYF
>TRBJ2-1|TRBV13
CASSLRGPLNNEQFF
>TRBJ2-3|TRBV7-3
CASSFPSGDGTDTQYF
>TRBJ2-3|TRBV6-5
CASRRGQEKRDTQYF
>TRBJ1-1|TRBV6-5
CASSTQGWNTEAFF
>TRBJ1-2|TRBV12-5
CASGFSGARYGYTF
>TRBJ2-7|TRBV6-6
CASSPPGSYEQYF
>TRBJ2-2|TRBV10-3
CAIREATNTGELFF
>TRBJ2-3|TRBV27
CASRDRESPPDTQYF
>TRBJ2-3|TRBV5-4
CASSSSGTRADTQYF
>TRBJ2-6|TRBV24-1
CATSEQETSGANVLTF
>TRBJ1-1|TRBV5-4
CASSLEPGANTEAFF
>TRBJ2-1|TRBV2
CASKGASYNEQFF
>TRBJ1-4|TRBV27
CASSLSPDSPNEKLFF
>TRBJ1-5|TRBV9
CASSVARGGQGALIGNQPQHF
>TRBJ1-1|TRBV29-1
CSVARLNTEAFF
>TRBJ2-3|TRBV7-9
CASSGRGQYF
>TRBJ1-6|TRBV9
CASSDYQGSYNSPLHF
>TRBJ1-6|TRBV2
CASSEGVSPLHF
>TRBJ2-7|TRBV19
CASSPGIGYEQYF
>TRBJ2-3|TRBV6-5
CASSYSGGGTDTQYF
>TRBJ2-1|TRBV5-4
CASSLGPESAYNEQFF
>TRBJ1-5|TRBV3-1/TRBV3-2
CASSQGSGDGVPQHF
>TRBJ2-7|TRBV9
CASSVEATWALEQYF
>TRBJ1-1|TRBV6-5
CASGQIMNTEAFF
>TRBJ1-2|TRBV5-5
CASSPNTGVGYTF
>TRBJ2-5|TRBV19
CASSVGDLETQYF
>TRBJ1-1|TRBV6-5
CASSYQGLVNTEAFF
>TRBJ1-5|TRBV11-2
CASSPTGTNQPQHF
>TRBJ1-1|TRBV29-1
CSVDEVNTEAFF
>TRBJ1-5|TRBV7-6
CASSGAEIYQPQHF
>TRBJ2-1|TRBV7-3
CASSSHPASNEQFF
>TRBJ1-1|TRBV6-1
CASSDNSGGSTEAFF
>TRBJ1-2|TRBV11-1
CASSLAGQRYGYTF
>TRBJ1-5|TRBV7-6
CASSLESNQPQHF
>TRBJ1-2|TRBV7-2
CASRVGGVVKMENYGYTF
>TRBJ1-2|TRBV4-3
CASSQGGATYGYTF
>TRBJ1-1|TRBV6-5
CASSFSGGRTEAFF
>TRBJ1-5|TRBV7-8
CASSLLVGGDNQPQHF
>TRBJ2-7|TRBV4-1
CASSQDSGREQYF
>TRBJ1-2|TRBV5-1
CASSWNPSGVQGYGYTF
>TRBJ2-1|TRBV4-3
CASSQDHRASEFF
>TRBJ2-5|TRBV5-1
CASRVTSGVEETQYF
>TRBJ2-1|TRBV7-8
CASSLGTSSYNEQFF
>TRBJ1-1|TRBV20-1
CSASGLGGFEAFF
>TRBJ1-6|TRBV19
CASSIQGLGPLHF
>TRBJ1-2|TRBV24-1
CATSEGAPYGYTF